This T cell receptor beta chain is from a study of T-cell reconstitution after alpha-beta-depleted transplantation in children. Study outcomes and limitations: Surviving recipient T cells and thymic progenitors produced the high day-60 TCRbeta diversity seen in some patients. Roughly two months post-transplant, alpha-beta T cells reportedly originated from several hundred graft clones that had expanded. T-cell counts and diversity at one year following transplant were attributed mainly to newly produced T cells.

This clonotype was counted ten times or more. Its antigen is undetermined. TCRbeta library construction was performed incorporating unique molecular identifiers. TCRdb redid the calling of the PCR reads with MiXCR, one entry per CDR3 protein. The repertoire has around 300,000 distinct CDR3 sequences, approximately 7.3% of them found once; the top ten carry approximately 8.2%. V lost 4 bases to trimming and J lost 7 bases; unmatched junction nucleotides: 7. The germline V gene has CDR1 SEHNR and CDR2 FQNEAQ (reference sequence). The CDR3 consists of 14 residues. The V call is TRBV7-9, the J call TRBJ1-2, with 9 bases identical to TRBD1. The sample consisted of peripheral blood, taken 360 days after TCRalphabeta/CD19-depleted stem cell transplant. The sequence was collected from a female patient aged 2-9 years who had a stem cell transplant for Fanconi anemia, so the T cells may come from the graft donor. The CDR3 DNA reads as TGTGCCAGCAGCTCCGGGACAGGGTTTGGTGGCTACACCTTC. Translated: CASSSGTGFGGYTF.